This TCR beta chain was observed in a study of blood T cell repertoires in COVID-19. Repertoires were generated with immunoSEQ multiplex PCR, while TCRdb's copy carries only in-frame clones and drops some. The repertoire has 300,000 or so clones, 80% to 90% of them found once; the top ten carry 3% to 4.5%. The CDR3 extends over 14 amino acids. Trimming took off 0 bases at V and 8 bases at J, with 14 bases between the two ends. Germline loops: CDR1 SGHRS, CDR2 YFSETQ. The source is a middle-aged woman with acute or convalescent COVID-19. V and J are TRBV5-1 and TRBJ1-2, with D perhaps TRBD1 (5 bases). The sample taken for sequencing was peripheral blood. CDR3 DNA: TGCGCCAGCAGCTTGGGGGAGGACATATCGGGCTACACCTTC. Translated, it gives CASSLGEDISGYTF.